These 2 T cell receptor beta chains were sequenced from one sample in a study of radiotherapy plus CTLA-4 blockade in lung cancer. The repertoire was sequenced with immunoSEQ multiplex PCR; TCRdb's copy has only in-frame clones and lacks some. The repertoire holds 40,000 to 50,000 clones, with approximately 85% as singletons. The material was peripheral blood, obtained from a patient treated with radiotherapy plus ipilimumab. The source is a human donor with non-small cell lung cancer who had stable disease on radiotherapy plus ipilimumab.

This rearrangement joins TRBV5-5 to TRBJ1-2; 8 nucleotides match TRBD1. The CDR3 covers 17 residues. CDR1 SGHKS and CDR2 YYEKEE come from the germline V gene (reference sequence). Germline trimming cut 0 bases from V and 3 bases from J; bases unmatched to any gene: 10. CDR3 residues: CASSLVSRTGRDYGYTF. CDR3 nucleotide sequence: TGTGCCAGCAGCTTGGTCTCACGGACAGGGAGGGACTATGGCTACACCTTC.

V gene TRBV5-1 combines with J gene TRBJ2-3; 9 positions match TRBD2. With 5 bases clipped from V and 6 bases from J, the junction kept 1 base outside the gene matches. The CDR3 extends over 12 amino acids. Germline V gives CDR1 SGHRS, CDR2 YFSETQ. The CDR3 DNA reads TGCGCCAGCAGGCGGGAGGGGGATACGCAGTATTTT. Amino acid sequence: CASRREGDTQYF. The full variable domain, in which reference TRBV5-1 and TRBJ2-3 provide the parts outside the CDR3, is KAGVTQTPRYLIKTRGQQVTLSCSPISGHRSVSWYQQTPGQGLQFLFEYFSETQRNKGNFPGRFSGRQFSNSRSEMNVSTLELGDSALYLCASRREGDTQYFGPGTRLTVL.